Listed below are T cell receptor beta chains from one sample, sequenced in a study of T cell repertoires and Cas9 in healthy adults. TCRdb's table, derived via immunoSEQ multiplex PCR, lists solely in-frame clones and lacks some. The table includes about 1,500 clones, 93% detected once. Sequencing was performed on SpCas9-reactive CD4+ effector T cells (CD137+, CD154-, CD25-, CD127+) from PBMCs; culture status not recorded. These receptors originate from a human donor in good health. Both conserved end residues are part of each CDR3. A D gene is named only where the DNA matches it firmly. Size is stated for part of the rows, as once, few or many counts, or as a class when the clone is expanded.

len	abundance	v_gene	j_gene	d_gene	CDR3nt	CDR3aa
13	-	TRBV2	TRBJ1-4	-	TGTGCCACCCGGCGGGGTTCTAATGAAAAACTGTTTTTT	CATRRGSNEKLFF
13	-	TRBV5-6	TRBJ1-5	-	TGTGCCAGCAGCCGGGACAAAAATCAGCCCCAGCATTTT	CASSRDKNQPQHF
14	-	TRBV10-3	TRBJ2-3	TRBD1	TGTGCCATCAGGCGGGACAGGGGCACAGATACGCAGTATTTT	CAIRRDRGTDTQYF
16	-	TRBV7-8	TRBJ2-4	TRBD2	TGTGCCAGCAGCTTTGTAGCGGGTAGAGGGATAAACATTCAGTACTTC	CASSFVAGRGINIQYF
12	-	TRBV6-5	TRBJ2-5	-	TGTGCCAGCAAAGGCACGGCGGAGACCCAGTACTTC	CASKGTAETQYF
16	-	TRBV19	TRBJ1-2	-	TGTGCCAGTAGTATAGATCGGGGCAGTGCTAACTATGGCTACACCTTC	CASSIDRGSANYGYTF
15	-	TRBV6-5	TRBJ1-1	TRBD1	TGTGCCAGCAGTTACGGACAGGCCCCTGTCTCTGAAGCTTTCTTT	CASSYGQAPVSEAFF
14	-	TRBV5-1	TRBJ2-2	-	TGCGCCAGCAGCAGGGATAGTAGCACCGGGGAGCTGTTTTTT	CASSRDSSTGELFF
10	-	TRBV28	TRBJ1-1	-	TGTGCCACCCACCTGGACAAAGCTTTCTTT	CATHLDKAFF
16	-	TRBV13	TRBJ2-1	TRBD1	TGTGCCAGCAGCCCTCCGGGACAGGGCGTTTTGGGTGAGCAGTTCTTC	CASSPPGQGVLGEQFF
15	-	TRBV19	TRBJ2-2	TRBD1	TGTGCCAGTAGTATTGGGACAGTGAACACCGGGGAGCTGTTTTTT	CASSIGTVNTGELFF
13	once	TRBV7-3	TRBJ2-3	-	TGTGCCAGCAGCGAAACCAACACAGATACGCAGTATTTT	CASSETNTDTQYF
15	once	TRBV11-3	TRBJ2-1	TRBD2	TGTGCCAGCAGCCAAGCCCGGGGGGCCTACAATGAGCAGTTCTTC	CASSQARGAYNEQFF
18	-	TRBV2	TRBJ2-5	TRBD2	TGTGCCAGCAGTGAAGCGCTTGTAGCGGGGGGGTACCAAGAGACCCAGTACTTC	CASSEALVAGGYQETQYF
11	-	TRBV5-1	TRBJ1-1	-	TGCGCCAGCACCCGGGGAGGGGAAGCTTTCTTT	CASTRGGEAFF
15	-	TRBV25-1	TRBJ1-5	-	TGTGCCAGCAGTGACGGGCGAGGAGTCAATCAGCCCCAGCATTTT	CASSDGRGVNQPQHF
18	-	TRBV9	TRBJ1-2	-	TGTGCCAGCAGCGTAGCTGATTTGCTAAGGGTCCAGAACTATGGCTACACCTTC	CASSVADLLRVQNYGYTF
14	-	TRBV19	TRBJ2-2	TRBD1	TGTGCCAGTAGAGGGACAGGGATCACCGGGGAGCTGTTTTTT	CASRGTGITGELFF
12	-	TRBV6-6	TRBJ1-1	-	TGTGCCAGCAGTTACCAGAACACTGAAGCTTTCTTT	CASSYQNTEAFF
17	-	TRBV6-4	TRBJ1-2	-	TGTGCCAGCAGTTTGCACGACCCACACGGAAAGACCTATGGCTACACCTTC	CASSLHDPHGKTYGYTF
15	-	TRBV6-1	TRBJ2-5	TRBD1	TGTGCCAGCAGTGATTCCATTGGGACAGAAGAGACCCAGTACTTC	CASSDSIGTEETQYF
18	-	TRBV27	TRBJ2-2	TRBD2	TGTGCCAGCAGTACCCGGACTAGCGGGTGGGGCGTTACCGGGGAGCTGTTTTTT	CASSTRTSGWGVTGELFF
16	-	TRBV25-1	TRBJ1-1	-	TGTGCCAGCAGTTCGATGAAGACAGGAGAGAACACTGAAGCTTTCTTT	CASSSMKTGENTEAFF
18	-	TRBV11-1	TRBJ2-2	TRBD1	TGTGCCAGCAGCTCTTTTGGGAGGGACAGGGGAGTCGCCGGGGAGCTGTTTTTT	CASSSFGRDRGVAGELFF
13	once	TRBV5-1	TRBJ1-2	-	TGCGCCAGCAGCCCGGAAGTGAAAGGTGGCTACACCTTC	CASSPEVKGGYTF
11	-	TRBV10-3	TRBJ2-5	-	TGTGCCATCAGTGAAAAAGAGACCCAGTACTTC	CAISEKETQYF
13	-	TRBV19	TRBJ1-2	TRBD1	TGTGCCAGTAGTAGGAACAGGGGTACTGGCTACACCTTC	CASSRNRGTGYTF
13	-	TRBV29-1	TRBJ1-5	-	TGCAGCGTTGAGGTCAGGGAGGGCCAGCCCCAGCATTTT	CSVEVREGQPQHF
19	-	TRBV27	TRBJ2-5	-	TGTGCCAGCAGTTTATCCCCCTTCGACAGACATAAGAGGGAAGAGACCCAGTACTTC	CASSLSPFDRHKREETQYF
14	-	TRBV7-2	TRBJ2-2	-	TGTGCCTGCCACAGAAAAGCGAACACCGGGGAGCTGTTTTTT	CACHRKANTGELFF
14	-	TRBV27	TRBJ2-3	-	TGTGCCAGCAGTTTACGACTAGTGGGGGATACGCAGTATTTT	CASSLRLVGDTQYF
16	once	TRBV11-2	TRBJ2-1	-	TGTGCCAGCAGCTTAGTAGAGGGGAGCTCCTACAATGAGCAGTTCTTC	CASSLVEGSSYNEQFF
12	-	TRBV10-2	TRBJ2-3	-	TGCGCCAGCGCCCCGGGGTCAGATACGCAGTATTTT	CASAPGSDTQYF
14	-	TRBV5-6	TRBJ2-5	-	TGTGCCAGCAGCCTGCAGGGGAACCAAGAGACCCAGTACTTC	CASSLQGNQETQYF
16	-	TRBV7-2	TRBJ1-2	TRBD1	TGTGCCAGCAGCCCGGGCACAGGGGGATTTGGCTATGGCTACACCTTC	CASSPGTGGFGYGYTF
16	-	TRBV4-1	TRBJ1-2	-	TGCGCCAGCAGCACTTCGAAGAACCGAAAGACCTATGGCTACACCTTC	CASSTSKNRKTYGYTF
15	-	TRBV11-3	TRBJ1-4	-	TGTGCCAGCAGCTTCCAGGCCTATGATCGGGAAAAACTGTTTTTT	CASSFQAYDREKLFF
14	-	TRBV10-3	TRBJ1-1	TRBD1	TGTGCCATCAGGAAGACAGGGGAGGACACTGAAGCTTTCTTT	CAIRKTGEDTEAFF
14	-	TRBV9	TRBJ2-4	TRBD2	TGTGCCAGCAGCGCCCGGGGCGAGGGAGGGATTCAGTACTTC	CASSARGEGGIQYF
23	once	TRBV7-3	TRBJ2-1	TRBD2	TGTGCCAGCAGCTTAACATTCCCAACCTCGGCTAGCGGATTATTAGGCTCCTACAATGAGCAGTTCTTC	CASSLTFPTSASGLLGSYNEQFF
19	-	TRBV5-6	TRBJ2-5	TRBD2	TGTGCCAGCAGCTTGATACGGACTAGCGGGGGGCTCCACCAAGAGACCCAGTACTTC	CASSLIRTSGGLHQETQYF
13	few	TRBV4-3	TRBJ1-1	-	TGCGCCAGCAGCCAAGGGGTGAACACTGAAGCTTTCTTT	CASSQGVNTEAFF
14	-	TRBV28	TRBJ2-3	-	TGTGCCAGCAGTTTGGGCGGGAATGCAGATACGCAGTATTTT	CASSLGGNADTQYF
14	-	TRBV9	TRBJ1-4	-	TGTGCCAGCAGCGTAGGACCGACTAATGAAAAACTGTTTTTT	CASSVGPTNEKLFF